This T cell receptor (beta chain) was obtained from a study of cytomegalovirus exposure and HLA in healthy donors. The CDR3 extends over 18 amino acids. Trimming took off 0 bases at V and 0 bases at J, with 17 bases between the two ends. CDR1 and CDR2 from the germline V gene are SGHTS and YDEGEE. The PCR made use of 60 Vbeta and 13 Jbeta primers. Generated by immunoSEQ multiplex PCR, the TCRdb table keeps only in-frame clones and is missing some. The table shows about 98,000 clones, with roughly 70% occurring only once. Study-wide results and caveats: The authors considered a cluster of highly shared sequence variants likely to be a sequencing artifact.

On this clone itself: The antigen is unknown.

The sequenced sample consisted of PBMCs. The rearrangement uses TRBV5-8 and TRBJ2-3; D perhaps matches TRBD1 (6 bases). The clonotype originates from a man in his fifties or sixties in good health and CMV-seronegative. The DNA of the CDR3 is TGTGCCAGCAGCTTGGGGACAGACCCGCTTACTAGCACAGATACGCAGTATTTT. Translated: CASSLGTDPLTSTDTQYF.